These T cell receptor beta chains were read from a single sample in a study of T cells after yellow fever vaccination. TCRdb recomputed calls from the 5' RACE reads with MiXCR, one row per CDR3 protein. The top ten clones hold approximately 19% of a sample with 250,000 to 400,000 distinct CDR3 sequences, around 4.3% of them seen once. The input for sequencing was PBMCs, taken 15 days after the yellow fever booster vaccination. The receptors here all came from a man between 18 and 29 years old who received the YFV17D yellow fever vaccine. CDR3s include the opening cysteine and the closing phenylalanine or tryptophan. A D gene is named only where the DNA matches it firmly.

CASSFRTGDGYTF | TRBV7-9 | TRBD1 | TRBJ1-2
CASSFQTGGIAYEQYF | TRBV5-1 | TRBD1 | TRBJ2-7
CSASSGDNYGYTF | TRBV20-1 | - | TRBJ1-2
CASSQITGDPYEQYF | TRBV4-1 | TRBD1 | TRBJ2-7
CASSLATSVLETQYF | TRBV12-3/TRBV12-4 | TRBD2 | TRBJ2-5
CASSVTSGANVLTF | TRBV7-2 | - | TRBJ2-6
CASTTGTGVSDTQYF | TRBV11-2 | TRBD1 | TRBJ2-3
CASSWEGAQSPLHF | TRBV5-6 | TRBD1 | TRBJ1-6
CASSPGISDTQYF | TRBV11-2 | - | TRBJ2-3
CASSPRRRTQETQYF | TRBV7-2 | - | TRBJ2-5
CSARASSEQYF | TRBV20-1 | - | TRBJ2-7
CASSLGPFAFF | TRBV12-3/TRBV12-4 | - | TRBJ1-1
CASSQGPGFVSYGYTF | TRBV4-3 | - | TRBJ1-2
CATSRLTGTRGIGGRDTQYF | TRBV15 | - | TRBJ2-3
CASGLVQGQGENYTF | TRBV12-5 | TRBD1 | TRBJ1-2
CASSPIGVQETQYF | TRBV28 | - | TRBJ2-5
CASSWRQGGSTDTQYF | TRBV5-1 | - | TRBJ2-3
CASSRSTGTGGGELFF | TRBV3-1 | TRBD1 | TRBJ2-2
CASSPEDPNVLTF | TRBV7-8 | - | TRBJ2-6
CASSPLQENQPQHF | TRBV19 | - | TRBJ1-5
CASSRADSRSYNEQFF | TRBV7-9 | - | TRBJ2-1
CASSLTPELTTEAFF | TRBV7-3 | - | TRBJ1-1
CASSSEGLAKNIQYF | TRBV5-6 | - | TRBJ2-4
CASSYGSGDAGNTIYF | TRBV6-5 | - | TRBJ1-3
CASSSRPGSKNIQYF | TRBV7-9 | - | TRBJ2-4
CASSLVGAGYSNQPQHF | TRBV5-5 | - | TRBJ1-5
CASSSGTVYSNQPQHF | TRBV7-9 | TRBD1 | TRBJ1-5
CAISDNRGSNIQYF | TRBV10-3 | TRBD1 | TRBJ2-4
CASSTVVGQGTNYGYTF | TRBV3-1 | TRBD1 | TRBJ1-2
CSAMTISTDTQYF | TRBV20-1 | - | TRBJ2-3
CSATPPVNTEAFF | TRBV20-1 | - | TRBJ1-1
CASSQEGIALRLARGETQYF | TRBV3-1 | - | TRBJ2-5
CASSRGAGEGTLYEQYF | TRBV27 | - | TRBJ2-7
CASSLGAYHSPLHF | TRBV12-3/TRBV12-4 | - | TRBJ1-6
CASSSAGSGYTF | TRBV7-2 | - | TRBJ1-2
CASSPTSGAPSTDTQYF | TRBV5-1 | TRBD2 | TRBJ2-3